The sample holds many counts of the clone carrying this T cell receptor beta chain. Its cognate antigen is unknown. This entry belongs to a study of T-cell reconstitution after alpha-beta-depleted transplantation in children. General observations from the study: A year post-transplant, T-cell counts and diversity derived mostly from newly produced T cells.

CDR1 PRHDT and CDR2 FYEKMQ come from the germline V gene (reference sequence). The CDR3 loop spans 15 amino acids. V lost 4 bases to trimming and J lost 1 base; unmatched junction nucleotides: 2. TCRbeta library preparation incorporated unique molecular identifiers. TCRdb re-analysed the PCR reads in MiXCR, keeping a single row per CDR3 protein. The sample includes about 490,000 distinct CDR3 sequences, 8% to 11% seen only once; the top ten take 2% to 2.5%. The V and J genes are TRBV13 and TRBJ2-2, with 8 positions matching TRBD2. This TCR was recovered from a child aged 2-9 years with inherited bone marrow failure, due to receive a stem cell transplant. This material consisted of PBMCs, taken before TCRalphabeta/CD19-depleted stem cell transplant. The CDR3 spells CASSSGLVNTGELFF. CDR3 DNA sequence: TGTGCCAGCAGCTCGGGACTAGTGAACACCGGGGAGCTGTTTTTT.